These 8 T cell receptor beta chains originate from one sample sequenced in a study of tumor and adjacent non-tumor tissue in lung cancer. TCRbeta libraries were built with three rounds of nested PCR, modified from ARM-PCR. Using its own MiXCR run on the multiplex PCR reads, TCRdb lists one record per CDR3 protein. The table has around 80,000 distinct CDR3 sequences, approximately 80% seen once; the top ten hold about 54%. No cell sorting was done before RNA was extracted from the tissue. More than 3 cm separated this lung sample from the edge of the tumor. The material sequenced was distant non-tumor lung tissue. Receptors originate from a man in his 60s with non-small cell lung cancer.

To note about this clonotype: No conserved phenylalanine or tryptophan is present at the end of the CDR3, so a read error is the likely explanation. The V call is TRBV5-6, the J call TRBJ1-3, with D unresolved. CDR1 and CDR2 from the germline V gene are SGHDT and YYEEEE. The CDR3 is made up of 14 amino acids. This chain's CDR3 is CASSLGPYGNTIYY. DNA of the CDR3: TGCGCCAGCAGCTTGGGTCCCTATGGAAACACCATATATTAT.

Note on this clonotype: The junction differs from germline at one of its ends, possibly a read error. V and J are TRBV11-2 and TRBJ2-5; TRBD1 is a possible D gene (5 bases). The CDR3 is made up of 14 amino acids. Looked up from germline, CDR1 is SGHAT and CDR2 is FQNNGV. CDR3 sequence: CACSSGHVQETQYF. CDR3 nucleotides: TGTGCCTGCAGCTCTGGACATGTCCAAGAGACCCAGTATTTC.

On this clonotype itself: Just one base apart from a much larger clone, this may be a read error. The chain joins TRBV5-4 to TRBJ2-3; a weak D match, TRBD2 (5 bases). Germline lookup yields CDR1 SGHNT and CDR2 YYREEE (reference sequence). The CDR3 loop spans 14 amino acids. The CDR3 bases are TGTGCCAGCAGCTTGGTGGGAGAGGGAGATGCGCAGTATTTT. Its protein product is CASSLVGEGDAQYF.

This clonotype occurred a few times. The J gene is TRBJ2-5, the V gene TRBV13; possibly TRBD1 for D (6 bases). Per germline, CDR1 PRHDT and CDR2 FYEKMQ (reference sequence). V was shortened by 5 bases and J by 5 bases, with 12 bases between the two germline ends. The CDR3 length is 13 residues. The CDR3 loop reads CASSVQGQETQYF. In nucleotides, the CDR3 is TGTGCCAGCAGCGTACAGGGTCAGGAGACCCAGTACTTC.

Note on this clonotype: Germline and junction disagree at one end, which may indicate a read error. The chain has TRBV6-5 and TRBJ2-5, with TRBD2 matching over 7 bases. There are 14 residues in the CDR3. The germline gives CDR1 MNHEY, CDR2 SVGAGI. CDR3 in DNA: TGTCCCAGCAGCCGTGAGCGGGGTCAAGAGAGCCAGTACTTC. Translated, it gives CPSSRERGQESQYF.

The gene calls are TRBV30 and TRBJ1-6, with a weak D call TRBD1 (5 bases). This CDR3 is built from 12 residues. CDR1 and CDR2 from the germline V gene are GTSNPN and SVGIG (reference sequence). CDR3 protein: CVWTREASPLHF. The CDR3 DNA follows: TGTGTTTGGACCAGGGAAGCCTCACCCCTCCACTTT.

Concerning this clonotype: One end of the junction does not line up with germline, which may come from a read error. The chain employs TRBV4-2 and TRBJ1-6; TRBD1 agrees at 9 bases. Germline loops: CDR1 LGHNA, CDR2 YNFKEQ. The CDR3 sequence is 18 residues long. The CDR3 DNA follows: TGTGCCAGTAGCCACTCACTAGGGACAGGGTTAGGAAATTCACTCCTCCACTTT. It encodes CASSHSLGTGLGNSLLHF.

The J gene is TRBJ2-1, the V gene TRBV11-2; tentative D call: TRBD1 (6 bases). Germline-derived CDR1 and CDR2 are SGHAT and FQNNGV. V gave up 1 base and J gave up 0 bases, with 19 bases separating them. The CDR3 has 19 residues. CDR3 DNA: TGTGCCAGCAGCTTAGGAAGGACCAGCCAGGGGAGCTCCTACAATGAGCAGTTCTTC. Its translation: CASSLGRTSQGSSYNEQFF.